These 14 T cell receptor beta chains share one sample of origin, sequenced in a study of cytomegalovirus exposure and HLA in healthy donors. Data came from immunoSEQ multiplex PCR; TCRdb stores just in-frame clones and leaves some out. The table records 150,000 to 200,000 clones, around 85% of them present only once. The sequencing input was PBMCs. All receptors come from a man aged 25-45 years in good health and CMV-seropositive.

This clone was observed a handful of times. The chain couples TRBV2 to TRBJ2-7; 10 nucleotides agree with TRBD2. This CDR3 has 16 amino acids. After removal of 4 bases from V and 0 bases from J, the junction contained 6 bases not matched to a gene. The germline CDR1 and CDR2 sequences are SNHLY and FYNNEI. The CDR3 nucleotides read TGTGCCAGCAGTGCACTTTGGACTAGCGGCTCCTACGAGCAGTACTTC. Translation gives CASSALWTSGSYEQYF.

The V gene is TRBV5-4, the J gene TRBJ2-1; possibly TRBD1 for D (6 bases). V lost 0 bases and J 7 bases, leaving 20 bases between the germline ends. The CDR3 is 17 amino acids. Per germline, CDR1 SGHNT and CDR2 YYREEE (reference sequence). The chain's CDR3 is CASSLGGQGTLGNEQFF. CDR3 DNA sequence: TGTGCCAGCAGCTTGGGCGGGCAGGGGACGTTGGGGAATGAGCAGTTCTTC.

This clone was detected only once. V and J are TRBV6-5 and TRBJ2-7; 7 positions agree with TRBD1. Germline V gene data show CDR1 as MNHEY and CDR2 as SVGAGI. The trim removed 2 bases at V and 5 bases at J, leaving 6 bases unmatched. CDR3 size: 14 residues. The CDR3 nucleotides read TGTGCCAGCAGTTACGACAGGGCCGGGGACGAGCAGTACTTC. Translating gives CASSYDRAGDEQYF.

The V gene is TRBV5-1, the J gene TRBJ2-7; TRBD2 matches 11 bases. Looked up from germline, CDR1 is SGHRS and CDR2 is YFSETQ. Trimming removed 3 bases from V and 3 bases from J; junction bases left unmatched: 8. The CDR3 runs 16 residues. This chain's CDR3 is CASSSSTSGGYYEQYF. The CDR3 coding sequence is TGCGCCAGCAGCTCTTCCACTAGCGGGGGCTACTACGAGCAGTACTTC.

The chain links TRBV6-5 to TRBJ2-7; TRBD1 matches at 8 bases. The CDR3 is 15 amino acids. The V gene's germline CDR1 is MNHEY and CDR2 SVGAGI. With V trimmed by 3 bases and J by 9 bases, 13 bases remained unmatched. Here the CDR3 reads CASSYPGQDDRVQYF. In DNA form, the CDR3 reads TGTGCCAGCAGTTATCCGGGACAGGATGATAGGGTGCAGTACTTC.

Turning to this clone: Sequence at one end of the junction differs from germline and may be a read error. The chain has TRBV7-7 and TRBJ2-1; possibly TRBD1 for D (6 bases). This CDR3 spans 14 amino acids. Germline V gene sequence: CDR1 SSHAT, CDR2 FNYEAQ (reference sequence). CDR3 nucleotide sequence: TGTGCTAGCAGCTTACGCGGACAGAACAATGAGCAGTTCTTC. Amino acids: CASSLRGQNNEQFF. Based on the CDR3 plus reference TRBV7-7 and TRBJ2-1, the full variable domain is GAGVSQSPRYKVTKRGQDVTLRCDPISSHATLYWYQQALGQGPEFLTYFNYEAQPDKSGLPSDRFSAERPEGSISTLTIQRTEQRDSAMYRCASSLRGQNNEQFFGPGTRLTVL.

This clone has just one count. The chain employs TRBV11-2 and TRBJ1-1; no clear D gene. Germline values: CDR1 SGHAT, CDR2 FQNNGV. Trimming removed 1 base at V and 7 bases at J, with 10 bases between. The CDR3 extends over 13 amino acids. CDR3 protein: CASSLVNHFEAFF. In DNA form, the CDR3 reads TGTGCCAGCAGCTTAGTTAATCACTTTGAAGCTTTCTTT.

V is TRBV5-1 and J is TRBJ2-2, with D unresolved. CDR3 length: 14 residues. The germline V and J ends were trimmed by 4 bases and 1 base, with 8 bases remaining between them. Germline V gene data show CDR1 as SGHRS and CDR2 as YFSETQ. The CDR3 DNA reads TGCGCCAGCAGCAACGCAGGGAACACCGGGGAGCTGTTTTTT. Its protein product is CASSNAGNTGELFF.

The chain links TRBV6-5 to TRBJ1-2; D is unclear. The CDR3 length is 13 residues. Germline loops: CDR1 MNHEY, CDR2 SVGAGI. Trimming took off 2 bases at V and 5 bases at J, with 9 bases between the two ends. CDR3 residues: CASSYGQSYGYTF. In nucleotides, the CDR3 is TGTGCCAGCAGTTACGGCCAGTCTTATGGCTACACCTTC.

The V call is TRBV19, the J call TRBJ1-4; D uncertain. This CDR3 is 15 amino acids long. Trimming pared 3 bases from V and 3 bases from J, leaving 11 bases between. Looked up from germline, CDR1 is LNHDA and CDR2 is SQIVND (reference sequence). In DNA form, the CDR3 reads TGTGCCAGTAGTATTCACCGCCAGTCTAATGAAAAACTGTTTTTT. This codes for CASSIHRQSNEKLFF.

The J gene is TRBJ2-2, the V gene TRBV4-3; a possible D gene is TRBD1 (5 bases). The CDR3 covers 16 residues. V shed 0 bases and J shed 5 bases, with 13 bases lying between them. CDR1 LGHNA and CDR2 YSLEER come from the germline V gene. CDR3 sequence reads: CASSQEGQGRTGELFF. The CDR3 DNA follows: TGCGCCAGCAGCCAAGAGGGCCAGGGAAGGACCGGGGAGCTGTTTTTT.

J is TRBJ2-5 and V is TRBV7-8, with D maybe TRBD1 (6 bases). The length of the CDR3 is 15 residues. Trimming left V 7 bases short and J 1 base short, with 16 bases between. In germline, CDR1 is SGHVS, CDR2 FQNEAQ. CDR3 sequence: CASTKAQGLQETQYF. The DNA of the CDR3 is TGTGCCAGCACCAAGGCACAGGGTCTCCAAGAGACCCAGTACTTC.

The J gene is TRBJ2-5, the V gene TRBV5-1; 10 bases line up with TRBD1. The CDR3 consists of 15 residues. Germline CDR1 SGHRS, CDR2 YFSETQ. The J segment lost 3 bases and the V segment lost 4 bases, leaving 6 bases of the junction unmatched. The CDR3 loop is CASSRTGTGEETQYF. As DNA, the CDR3 is TGCGCCAGCAGCCGGACCGGGACAGGGGAAGAGACCCAGTACTTC.

The gene calls are TRBV7-6 and TRBJ1-4; D is uncertain. The CDR3 has 19 residues. The germline CDR1 and CDR2 sequences are SGHVS and FNYEAQ. Trimming stripped 3 bases from V and 0 bases from J, with 20 bases between. The CDR3 nucleotides are TGTGCCAGCAGCTTTTTGGCGGCCGGGTCAGATGCAACTAATGAAAAACTGTTTTTT. Its translation is CASSFLAAGSDATNEKLFF.